A single T cell receptor (beta chain) is shown here with its context. Its antigen is unidentified. This sample stems from a study of cytomegalovirus exposure and HLA in healthy donors. PCR was performed using 60 Vbeta and 13 Jbeta primers. Original handling: An analysis that came later counted tens of millions of unique TCR beta chains, around 12 million shared. Sequencing used immunoSEQ multiplex PCR; TCRdb keeps in-frame clones, though not all of them. That table furnishes V, J and clone size, whereas the DNA furnished D and trimming. The sample yields about 160,000 clones, approximately 88% seen once. CDR1 and CDR2 (germline): SEHNR, FQNEAQ (reference sequence). V lost 2 bases and J 10 bases, leaving 9 bases between the germline ends. CDR3 length: 12 residues. Study-wide points: An analysis done earlier found most TCR beta V segments productive about 87% or about 30% of the time. A later analysis appeared to link common viral pathogens to several of the most significant clusters.

This TCR came from a boy between 2 and 15 years old in good health and CMV-seronegative. The genes are TRBV7-9 and TRBJ2-1; D remains ambiguous. The sequencing input was PBMCs. The CDR3 region is CASSLPLLEQFF. The CDR3 bases are TGTGCCAGCAGCTTACCCCTCCTAGAGCAGTTCTTC.